This entry concerns a single T cell receptor beta chain. This entry belongs to a study of CD8 T cells in Susac syndrome. Sequencing of TCR beta, carried out with a high-throughput approach, was applied to CD8+ and CD4+ T cells from the blood. Controls were age- and sex-matched healthy donors. Random hexamers were used to reverse transcribe an amount of roughly 0.45 to 1 ug RNA. Across 54 Vbeta and 13 Jbeta, TCR beta CDR3 was amplified with immunoSEQ multiplex PCR. TCRdb analysed the immunoSEQ multiplex PCR reads with MiXCR anew, one entry per CDR3 protein. This sample has roughly 150,000 distinct CDR3 sequences, with about 90% found just once. The germline V gene has CDR1 SEHNR and CDR2 FQNEAQ (reference sequence). This CDR3 contains 14 residues. The J segment lost 3 bases and the V segment lost 5 bases, leaving 4 bases of the junction unmatched.

The sample comprised CD4+ T cells from PBMCs. The sequence was obtained from a human donor in good health. This chain connects TRBV7-9 to TRBJ1-1; 9 bases fit TRBD1. The CDR3, as DNA: TGTGCCAGCAGCCAGCGACAGGGGGACACTGAAGCTTTCTTT. This sequence encodes CASSQRQGDTEAFF.